Listed here are 28 T cell receptor beta chains from one sample, sequenced in a study of cytomegalovirus exposure and HLA in healthy donors (dated by TCRdb to 2016 to 2017). The receptor library was made with the immunoSEQ multiplex PCR assay. For the multiplex PCR, a mixture combining 60 forward primers for TCR Vbeta segments and 13 reverse primers for TCR Jbeta segments was used. As stored in TCRdb, this immuneACCESS dataset retains in-frame rearrangements with V and J assigned. A fraction of the clones does not appear; measured against another copy, unresolved V genes explain less than half of the discrepancy, and the remainder lacks a known reason. The sample records 150,000 or so clones, 70% to 80% of which are singletons. Of the sample, 13% to 15% falls within the top ten clones. The sequencing sample was made of PBMCs. Receptors originate from a middle-aged woman in good health and CMV-seronegative.

The chain has TRBV27 and TRBJ2-7, with a weak D call TRBD1 (5 bases). CDR1 is MNHEY and CDR2 is SMNVEV in the germline V gene (reference sequence). This CDR3 has 16 residues. Deletions cut 6 bases from V and 0 bases from J, with 18 bases between. CDR3 sequence: CASRPRQGYTSYEQYF. The CDR3 DNA reads TGTGCCAGCAGGCCACGTCAGGGATACACCTCCTACGAGCAGTACTTC.

The chain has TRBV5-1 and TRBJ2-1; tentatively, D is TRBD2 (6 bases). The CDR3 runs to 12 residues. The germline V and J ends were trimmed by 5 bases and 9 bases, with 12 bases remaining between them. Germline V gene sequence: CDR1 SGHRS, CDR2 YFSETQ. For the CDR3, the DNA is TGCGCCAGCAGTGCCCGGGAGACTGAGCAGTTCTTC. Its protein product is CASSARETEQFF. The full variable domain, with the rest looked up from reference TRBV5-1 and TRBJ2-1, is KAGVTQTPRYLIKTRGQQVTLSCSPISGHRSVSWYQQTPGQGLQFLFEYFSETQRNKGNFPGRFSGRQFSNSRSEMNVSTLELGDSALYLCASSARETEQFFGPGTRLTVL.

The chain joins TRBV19 to TRBJ2-1, with 7 positions matching TRBD2. V dropped 7 bases and J dropped 6; count of bases not matched to a gene: 9. The length of the CDR3 is 14 residues. Germline CDR1 and CDR2: LNHDA and SQIVND (reference sequence). The CDR3 here is CASIRTSASNEQFF. CDR3 coding DNA: TGTGCCAGTATTCGGACTAGTGCTAGCAATGAGCAGTTCTTC. The full variable domain, its missing parts supplied by reference TRBV19 and TRBJ2-1, is DGGITQSPKYLFRKEGQNVTLSCEQNLNHDAMYWYRQDPGQGLRLIYYSQIVNDFQKGDIAEGYSVSREKKESFPLTVTSAQKNPTAFYLCASIRTSASNEQFFGPGTRLTVL.

There are a few counts of this clone. V is TRBV4-3 and J is TRBJ2-2, with D possibly TRBD1 on 6 matching bases. Trimming shortened V by 3 bases and J by 5 bases, and 16 bases separated the two germline ends. Germline V CDR1 and CDR2: LGHNA, YSLEER. This CDR3 contains 16 residues. The CDR3 coding sequence is TGCGCCAGCAGCCAGACACAGGGTAGAGGAACCGGGGAGCTGTTTTTT. It codes for CASSQTQGRGTGELFF.

The rearrangement joins TRBV11-2 to TRBJ1-3; 7 nucleotides align to TRBD1. V gave up 1 base and J gave up 2 bases; unmatched junction bases: 2. This CDR3 contains 15 residues. CDR1 and CDR2 from the germline V gene are SGHAT and FQNNGV. The CDR3 reads CASSLGGTAGNTIYF. CDR3 in DNA: TGTGCCAGCAGCTTAGGGGGGACAGCTGGAAACACCATATATTTT.

The chain couples TRBV5-1 to TRBJ2-7; D ambiguous. This CDR3 is 14 amino acids long. Trimming took 0 bases from V and 5 from J, leaving 12 bases between them. Germline values: CDR1 SGHRS, CDR2 YFSETQ. CDR3 coding DNA: TGCGCCAGCAGCTTGGGGGTGGGCAACAACGAGCAGTACTTC. Translated, it gives CASSLGVGNNEQYF.

The J gene is TRBJ2-3, the V gene TRBV7-2; D might be TRBD1 (6 bases). This CDR3 is built from 16 residues. Trimming left V 1 base short and J 2 bases short, with 13 bases between. CDR1 is SGHTA, CDR2 FQGNSA, per germline. CDR3 DNA sequence: TGTGCCAGCAGCTTAGAAGGGACACAATTCACAGATACGCAGTATTTT. It encodes CASSLEGTQFTDTQYF.

This chain uses TRBV11-2 with TRBJ1-1; no reliable D call. Trimming cost V 5 bases and J 4 bases, with 14 bases left between them. The CDR3 is made up of 14 amino acids. Germline V CDR1 and CDR2: SGHAT, FQNNGV. CDR3 sequence: CASSAEPVGTEAFF. CDR3 nucleotides: TGTGCCAGCAGCGCGGAACCGGTTGGCACTGAAGCTTTCTTT.

The J gene is TRBJ1-2, the V gene TRBV6-5, with 9 positions matching TRBD1. Germline V gives CDR1 MNHEY, CDR2 SVGAGI. The CDR3 is 13 residues long. With 6 bases clipped from V and 5 bases from J, the junction kept 4 bases outside the gene matches. CDR3 nucleotides: TGTGCCAGCAGACTCGACAGGGGGTATGGCTACACCTTC. Its translation: CASRLDRGYGYTF.

The V and J genes are TRBV4-3 and TRBJ2-5; D perhaps matches TRBD1 (5 bases). Germline V gene sequence: CDR1 LGHNA, CDR2 YSLEER. CDR3 size: 14 residues. V lost 0 bases, J lost 7 bases, and 12 bases lay in between. CDR3 amino acids: CASSQESGYGTQYF. In nucleotides, the CDR3 is TGCGCCAGCAGCCAAGAGTCAGGGTACGGGACCCAGTACTTC.

The J gene is TRBJ1-3, the V gene TRBV6-5; D uncertain. The CDR3 consists of 12 residues. V lost 4 bases and J lost 10, with 11 bases in between. The germline V gene has CDR1 MNHEY and CDR2 SVGAGI. The CDR3 sequence is CASSSIGRTIYF. The CDR3 DNA reads as TGTGCCAGCAGTTCAATCGGGAGGACCATATATTTT.

The chain combines TRBV7-3 with TRBJ1-2; tentative D call: TRBD1 (6 bases). Germline loops: CDR1 SGHTA, CDR2 FQGTGA. CDR3 length: 13 residues. V lost 3 bases to trimming and J lost 5 bases, with 10 bases between them. The CDR3 loop is CASSLGAGYGYTF. CDR3 nucleotides: TGTGCCAGCAGCTTGGGGGCCGGTTATGGCTACACCTTC.

Note on this clone: The sample has other DNA sequences that encode this CDR3 too. V is TRBV29-1 and J is TRBJ2-7; TRBD2 aligns across 10 bases. The V and J ends lost 4 bases and 2 bases, in that order; junction bases with no gene match: 5. The CDR3 has 14 amino acids. From germline, CDR1 is SQVTM and CDR2 ANQGSEA. This CDR3 reads CSVVGLAPTYEQYF. For the CDR3, the DNA is TGCAGCGTTGTGGGACTAGCGCCAACCTACGAGCAGTACTTC.

This chain joins TRBV6-5 and TRBJ2-7; 9 nucleotides match TRBD1. Germline V gene sequence: CDR1 MNHEY, CDR2 SVGAGI. V shed 2 bases, J shed 3 bases, and the junction held 5 bases outside the gene matches. The CDR3 spans 15 residues. The CDR3 protein is CASSYTGTGLYEQYF. The DNA for the CDR3 is TGTGCCAGCAGTTACACCGGGACAGGGCTCTACGAGCAGTACTTC.

The rearrangement joins TRBV19 to TRBJ1-5, with D uncertain. This CDR3 contains 14 residues. The germline CDR1 and CDR2 sequences are LNHDA and SQIVND (reference sequence). Deletions cut 4 bases from V and 2 bases from J, with 9 bases between. Written as DNA, the CDR3 is TGTGCCAGTAGTACGGGAGGAGGCAATCAGCCCCAGCATTTT. Its translation is CASSTGGGNQPQHF.

The chain has TRBV28 and TRBJ2-5; D is undetermined. CDR3 length equals 15 residues. V lost 2 bases to trimming and J lost 0 bases, with 10 bases between them. Germline-derived CDR1 and CDR2 are MDHEN and SYDVKM. CDR3 nucleotide sequence: TGTGCCAGCAGTTTACGCTCTAGGTACCAAGAGACCCAGTACTTC. Residues: CASSLRSRYQETQYF. Full variable domain (outside the CDR3, taken from reference TRBV28 and TRBJ2-5): DVKVTQSSRYLVKRTGEKVFLECVQDMDHENMFWYRQDPGLGLRLIYFSYDVKMKEKGDIPEGYSVSREKKERFSLILESASTNQTSMYLCASSLRSRYQETQYFGPGTRLLVL.

A note on this clone: Germline and junction disagree at one end, which may indicate a read error. The chain carries TRBV7-9 and TRBJ1-4; TRBD1 matches 8 bases. Germline CDR1 and CDR2: SEHNR and FQNEAQ (reference sequence). The CDR3 is 16 amino acids. CDR3 sequence reads: CSSSSYSTGAGEKLFF. As DNA, the CDR3 is TGTTCCAGCAGCTCCTATTCGACAGGGGCGGGTGAAAAACTGTTTTTT.

This chain connects TRBV28 to TRBJ2-5, with 14 bases lining up with TRBD2. The CDR3 runs to 14 residues. Trimming at V came to 10 bases and at J to 3 bases, leaving 4 bases not matched to a gene. CDR1 MDHEN and CDR2 SYDVKM come from the germline V gene. The CDR3 loop reads CATGLAGEEETQYF. CDR3 nucleotide sequence: TGTGCCACGGGACTAGCGGGAGAAGAAGAGACCCAGTACTTC.

The rearrangement joins TRBV19 to TRBJ1-1; D is ambiguous. The V end was cut by 7 bases, the J end by 3 bases, with 12 bases between. The CDR3 extends over 13 amino acids. Germline CDR1 and CDR2: LNHDA and SQIVND (reference sequence). CDR3 sequence reads: CASTPEVHTEAFF. Here the CDR3 DNA reads TGTGCCAGTACACCCGAGGTACACACTGAAGCTTTCTTT.

The DNA of the CDR3 is TGTGCCAGCAGCACCCGAGGCTACGAGCAGTACTTC. This gives the protein CASSTRGYEQYF. The chain combines TRBV11-2 with TRBJ2-7; no clear D. Germline V CDR1 and CDR2: SGHAT, FQNNGV. There are 12 residues in the CDR3. V was pared by 5 bases and J by 3 bases, with 8 bases between. The whole variable domain, remainder taken from reference TRBV11-2 and TRBJ2-7, is EAGVAQSPRYKIIEKRQSVAFWCNPISGHATLYWYQQILGQGPKLLIQFQNNGVVDDSQLPKDRFSAERLKGVDSTLKIQPAKLEDSAVYLCASSTRGYEQYFGPGTRLTVT.

The V gene is TRBV7-8, the J gene TRBJ2-7; maybe TRBD2 (5 bases). This CDR3 has 15 residues. CDR1 and CDR2 from the germline V gene are SGHVS and FQNEAQ. V lost 5 bases, J lost 2 bases, and 16 bases lay in between. The CDR3 here is CASSRPVAITYEQYF. In DNA form, the CDR3 reads TGTGCCAGCAGCCGCCCGGTAGCGATTACCTACGAGCAGTACTTC.

The rearrangement links TRBV21-1 to TRBJ2-3; TRBD2 was called by the table and not checked on the DNA. TRBV21-1 is designated a pseudogene. The CDR3 consists of 18 residues. The CDR3 nucleotides read TGTGCCAGCACCACGACGGTAACTAGCGGGAACCGCACAGATACGCAGTATTTT. Translated: CASTTTVTSGNRTDTQYF.

This clone was seen once. The J gene is TRBJ2-1, the V gene TRBV6-5; TRBD2 matches at 7 bases. Trimming cost V 0 bases and J 9 bases; bases outside gene matches: 2. The germline V gene has CDR1 MNHEY and CDR2 SVGAGI. The CDR3 contains 13 residues. CDR3 sequence reads: CASSYSGGIEQFF. CDR3 nucleotide sequence: TGTGCCAGCAGTTACTCGGGGGGGATTGAGCAGTTCTTC.

The rearrangement joins TRBV5-4 to TRBJ2-7, with 13 bases lining up with TRBD2. This CDR3 comprises 16 residues. V dropped 0 bases and J dropped 3; count of bases not matched to a gene: 3. The germline V gene has CDR1 SGHNT and CDR2 YYREEE (reference sequence). CDR3 sequence: CASSLGRTSGSYEQYF. CDR3 sequence (DNA): TGTGCCAGCAGCTTGGGGAGGACTAGCGGGAGCTACGAGCAGTACTTC.

This rearrangement joins TRBV4-1 to TRBJ2-2; D is possibly TRBD1 (6 bases). This CDR3 comprises 18 residues. CDR1 MGHRA and CDR2 YSYEKL come from the germline V gene. With 0 bases removed from V and 1 base from J, the gap between germline ends came to 15 bases. CDR3 protein: CASSQDAGVLVNTGELFF. CDR3 DNA sequence: TGCGCCAGCAGCCAAGACGCAGGGGTACTGGTGAACACCGGGGAGCTGTTTTTT.

The gene calls are TRBV5-5 and TRBJ2-7, with D tentatively TRBD2 (5 bases). V dropped 4 bases and J dropped 6 bases, with 17 bases sitting between them. From germline, CDR1 is SGHKS and CDR2 YYEKEE (reference sequence). The CDR3 sequence is 14 residues long. This CDR3 reads CASSRPEEVSEQYF. DNA of the CDR3: TGTGCCAGCAGCCGCCCGGAGGAGGTGAGCGAGCAGTACTTC.

At least ten counts were recorded for this clone. The chain employs TRBV19 and TRBJ1-1; D uncertain. Germline lookup yields CDR1 LNHDA and CDR2 SQIVND (reference sequence). The V end lost 3 bases, the J end lost 2 bases, and 7 bases lay between the germline ends. This CDR3 region has 13 residues. CDR3: CASSITSNTEAFF. CDR3 sequence (DNA): TGTGCCAGTAGTATTACTTCTAACACTGAAGCTTTCTTT.

The CDR3 DNA reads TGTGCCAGCAGCTTGGGGACAGGGATTTCCTACGAGCAGTACTTC. Translating it yields CASSLGTGISYEQYF. This chain links TRBV5-6 with TRBJ2-7; TRBD1 agrees at 8 bases. V lost 0 bases, J lost 1 base, and 3 bases stayed unmatched. This CDR3 contains 15 residues. Germline CDR1 SGHDT, CDR2 YYEEEE.